This section outlines one T cell receptor beta chain sequence together with its context. This sample is drawn from a study of blood T cell repertoires in COVID-19. The CDR3 length is 16 residues. The germline V gene encodes CDR1 SGHRS and CDR2 YFSETQ. Trimming cost V 4 bases and J 2 bases; bases outside gene matches: 10. Libraries were prepared by immunoSEQ multiplex PCR; TCRdb keeps only in-frame clonotypes and omits some of them. The sample consists of hundreds of thousands of clones, around 87% of them appearing once. The rearrangement uses TRBV5-1 and TRBJ2-5; 8 bases line up with TRBD2. The clonotype comes from a man aged 55-75 years with acute or convalescent COVID-19. Sequencing was performed on peripheral blood. The CDR3 DNA reads TGCGCCAGCAGCCCCAATGCGGGGGGACTTCAAGAGACCCAGTACTTC. Translating it yields CASSPNAGGLQETQYF.